This entry is about one T cell receptor (beta chain). The antigen is not known. Healthy bone marrow donors made up the donor group. These data originate in a study of cytomegalovirus exposure and HLA in healthy donors. General study findings and limits: Later on, analysis showed that most CMV-associated TCR beta chains appeared to be HLA-restricted.

13 Jbeta primers and 60 Vbeta primers were used for the PCR. Here immunoSEQ multiplex PCR was the method, and the copy in TCRdb shows in-frame clones only, minus some. The table has around 150,000 clones, under 90% seen once. The V end was cut by 0 bases, the J end by 0 bases, with 10 bases between. The CDR3 contains 15 residues. Per germline, CDR1 SGDLS and CDR2 YYNGEE. Sequencing used PBMCs. The TCR was taken from a boy aged 2 to 10 in good health and CMV-seronegative. The V gene is TRBV9, the J gene TRBJ2-7; D possibly corresponds to TRBD2 (5 bases). Written as DNA, the CDR3 is TGTGCCAGCAGCGTAGGAGCGGTAAGCTCCTACGAGCAGTACTTC. Protein: CASSVGAVSSYEQYF.